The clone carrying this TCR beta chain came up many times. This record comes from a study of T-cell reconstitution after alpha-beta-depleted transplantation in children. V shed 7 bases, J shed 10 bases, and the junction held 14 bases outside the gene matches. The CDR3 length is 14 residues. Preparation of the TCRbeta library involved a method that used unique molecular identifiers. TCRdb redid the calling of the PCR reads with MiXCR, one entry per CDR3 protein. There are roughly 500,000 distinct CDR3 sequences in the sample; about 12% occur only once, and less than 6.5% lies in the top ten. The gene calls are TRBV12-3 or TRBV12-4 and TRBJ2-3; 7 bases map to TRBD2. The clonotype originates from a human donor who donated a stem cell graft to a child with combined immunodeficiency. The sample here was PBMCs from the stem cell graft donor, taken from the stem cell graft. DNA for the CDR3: TGTGCCAGCATCTCTAGCGGAAGCCCCATCGCGCAGTATTTT. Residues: CASISSGSPIAQYF.